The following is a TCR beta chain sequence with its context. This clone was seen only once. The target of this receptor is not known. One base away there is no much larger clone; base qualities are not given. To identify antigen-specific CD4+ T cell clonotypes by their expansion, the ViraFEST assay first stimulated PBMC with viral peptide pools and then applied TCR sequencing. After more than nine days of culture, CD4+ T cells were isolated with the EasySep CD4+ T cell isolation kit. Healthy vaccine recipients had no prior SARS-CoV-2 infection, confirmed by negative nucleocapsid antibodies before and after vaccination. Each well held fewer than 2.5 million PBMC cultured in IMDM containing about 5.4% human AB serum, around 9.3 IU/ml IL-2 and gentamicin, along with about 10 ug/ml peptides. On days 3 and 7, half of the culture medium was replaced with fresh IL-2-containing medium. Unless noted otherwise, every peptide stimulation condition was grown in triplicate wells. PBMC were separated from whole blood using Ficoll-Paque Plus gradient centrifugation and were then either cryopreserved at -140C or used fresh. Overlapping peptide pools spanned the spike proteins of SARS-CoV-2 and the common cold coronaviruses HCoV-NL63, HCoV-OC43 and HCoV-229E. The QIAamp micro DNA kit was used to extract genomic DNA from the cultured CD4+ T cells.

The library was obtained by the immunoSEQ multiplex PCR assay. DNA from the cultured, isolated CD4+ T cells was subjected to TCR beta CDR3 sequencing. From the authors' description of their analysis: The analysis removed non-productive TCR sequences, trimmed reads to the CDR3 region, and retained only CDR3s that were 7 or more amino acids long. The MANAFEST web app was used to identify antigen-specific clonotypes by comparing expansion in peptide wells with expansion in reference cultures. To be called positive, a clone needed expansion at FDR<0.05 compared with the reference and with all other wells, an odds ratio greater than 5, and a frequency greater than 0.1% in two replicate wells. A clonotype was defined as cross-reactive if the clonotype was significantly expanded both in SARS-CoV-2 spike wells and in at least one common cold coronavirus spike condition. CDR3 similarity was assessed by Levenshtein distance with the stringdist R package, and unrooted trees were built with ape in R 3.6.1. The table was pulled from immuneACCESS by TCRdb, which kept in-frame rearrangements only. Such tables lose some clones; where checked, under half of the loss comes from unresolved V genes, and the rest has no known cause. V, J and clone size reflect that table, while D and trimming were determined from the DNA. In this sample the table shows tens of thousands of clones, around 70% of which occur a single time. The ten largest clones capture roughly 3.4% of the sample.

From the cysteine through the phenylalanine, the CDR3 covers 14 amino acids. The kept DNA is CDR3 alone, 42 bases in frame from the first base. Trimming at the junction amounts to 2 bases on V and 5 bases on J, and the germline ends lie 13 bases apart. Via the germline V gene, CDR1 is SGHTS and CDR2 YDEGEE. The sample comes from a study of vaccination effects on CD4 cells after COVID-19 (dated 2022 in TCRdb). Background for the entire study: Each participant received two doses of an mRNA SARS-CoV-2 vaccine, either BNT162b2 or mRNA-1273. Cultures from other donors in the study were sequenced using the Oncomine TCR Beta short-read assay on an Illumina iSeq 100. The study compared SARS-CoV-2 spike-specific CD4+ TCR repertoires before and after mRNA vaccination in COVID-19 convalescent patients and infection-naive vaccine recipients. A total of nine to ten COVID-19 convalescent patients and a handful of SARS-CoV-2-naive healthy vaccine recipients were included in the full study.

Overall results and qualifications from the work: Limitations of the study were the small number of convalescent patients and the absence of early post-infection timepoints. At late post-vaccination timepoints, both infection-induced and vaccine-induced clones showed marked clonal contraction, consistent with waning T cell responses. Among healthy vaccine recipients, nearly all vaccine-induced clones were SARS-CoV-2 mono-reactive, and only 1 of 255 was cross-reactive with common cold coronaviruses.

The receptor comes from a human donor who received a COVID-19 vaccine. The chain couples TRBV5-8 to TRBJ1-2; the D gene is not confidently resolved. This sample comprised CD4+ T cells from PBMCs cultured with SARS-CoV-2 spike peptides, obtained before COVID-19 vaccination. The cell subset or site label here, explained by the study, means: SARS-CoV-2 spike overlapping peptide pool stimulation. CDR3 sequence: CASSLSIVGYGYTF. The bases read TGTGCCAGCAGCTTATCTATAGTAGGATATGGCTACACCTTC.